This T cell receptor beta chain was identified in a study of shared clonotypes between healthy human individuals. The donors were adults (healthy and HIV-negative) with no recent acute infections or vaccinations. A CD45RA+ naive subset and a CD45RA-negative memory subset were split from CD4+ cells. The CDR3 totals 16 residues. Trimming took 0 bases from V and 2 from J; bases not matched to a gene: 2. Germline V gives CDR1 LGHNA, CDR2 YSLEER. At a deep level, the assay was run. For each subset, genomic DNA was distributed in equal portions over several immunoSEQ plates. The assay was immunoSEQ multiplex PCR, and TCRdb's table has in-frame clones only and misses some. Among 2.3 million or so clones listed, over 90% were seen once.

The TCR comes from a man aged 18 to 30 in good health. Some clones in this sample may be carry-over from other donors' samples. The rearrangement uses TRBV4-3 and TRBJ2-3; 10 bases map to TRBD2. Input material: naive CD4+ T cells from PBMCs. Indicated subset: CD45RA+ positively selected. The CDR3 protein is CASSQEGLADTDTQYF. CDR3 nucleotides: TGCGCCAGCAGCCAAGAAGGACTAGCGGACACAGATACGCAGTATTTT.